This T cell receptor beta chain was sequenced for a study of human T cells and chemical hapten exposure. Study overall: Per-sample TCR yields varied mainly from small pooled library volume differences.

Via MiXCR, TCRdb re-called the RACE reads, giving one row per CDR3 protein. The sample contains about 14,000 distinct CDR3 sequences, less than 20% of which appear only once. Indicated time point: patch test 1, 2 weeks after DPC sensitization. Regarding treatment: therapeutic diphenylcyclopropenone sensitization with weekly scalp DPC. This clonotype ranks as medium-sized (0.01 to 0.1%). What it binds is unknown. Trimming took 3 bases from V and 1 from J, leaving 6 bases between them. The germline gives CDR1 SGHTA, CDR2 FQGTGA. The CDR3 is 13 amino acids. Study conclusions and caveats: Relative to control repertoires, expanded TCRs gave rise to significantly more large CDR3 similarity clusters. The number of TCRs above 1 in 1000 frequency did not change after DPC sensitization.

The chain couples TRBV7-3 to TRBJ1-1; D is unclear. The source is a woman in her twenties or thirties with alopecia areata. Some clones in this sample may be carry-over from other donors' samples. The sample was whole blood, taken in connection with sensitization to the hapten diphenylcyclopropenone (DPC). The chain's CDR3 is CASSFGSNTEAFF. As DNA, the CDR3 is TGTGCCAGCAGCTTTGGTTCGAACACTGAAGCTTTCTTT.